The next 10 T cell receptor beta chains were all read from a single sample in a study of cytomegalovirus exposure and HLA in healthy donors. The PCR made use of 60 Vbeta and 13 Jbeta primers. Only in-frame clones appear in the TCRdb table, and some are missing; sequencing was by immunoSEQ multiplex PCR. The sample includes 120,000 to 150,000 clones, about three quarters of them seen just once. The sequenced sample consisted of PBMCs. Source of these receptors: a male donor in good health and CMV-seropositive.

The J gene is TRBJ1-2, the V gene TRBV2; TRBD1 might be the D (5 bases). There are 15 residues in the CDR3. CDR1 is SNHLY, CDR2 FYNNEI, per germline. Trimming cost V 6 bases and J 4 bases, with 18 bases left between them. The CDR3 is CASRQRRGSFYGYTF. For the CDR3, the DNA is TGTGCCAGCAGACAAAGGAGGGGATCATTCTATGGCTACACCTTC.

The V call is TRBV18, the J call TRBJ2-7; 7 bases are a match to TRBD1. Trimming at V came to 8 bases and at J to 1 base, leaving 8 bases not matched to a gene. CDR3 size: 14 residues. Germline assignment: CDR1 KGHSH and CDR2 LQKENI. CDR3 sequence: CASTGPGQSYEQYF. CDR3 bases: TGTGCCAGCACAGGTCCGGGACAGTCCTACGAGCAGTACTTC.

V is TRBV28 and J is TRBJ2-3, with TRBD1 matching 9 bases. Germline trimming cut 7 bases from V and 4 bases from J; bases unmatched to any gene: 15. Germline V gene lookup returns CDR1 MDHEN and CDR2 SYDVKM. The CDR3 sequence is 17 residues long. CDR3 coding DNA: TGTGCCAGCAAAGTACCCCGGGACAGGGTCCGGGCAGATACGCAGTATTTT. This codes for CASKVPRDRVRADTQYF. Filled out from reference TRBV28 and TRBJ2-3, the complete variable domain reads DVKVTQSSRYLVKRTGEKVFLECVQDMDHENMFWYRQDPGLGLRLIYFSYDVKMKEKGDIPEGYSVSREKKERFSLILESASTNQTSMYLCASKVPRDRVRADTQYFGPGTRLTVL.

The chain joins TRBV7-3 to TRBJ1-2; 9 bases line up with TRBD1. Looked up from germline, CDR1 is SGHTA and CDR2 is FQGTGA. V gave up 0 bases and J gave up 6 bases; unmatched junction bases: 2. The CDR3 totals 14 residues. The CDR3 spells CASSLTDRGDGYTF. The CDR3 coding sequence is TGTGCCAGCAGCTTAACGGACAGGGGAGATGGCTACACCTTC. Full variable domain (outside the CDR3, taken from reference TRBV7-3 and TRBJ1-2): GAGVSQTPSNKVTEKGKYVELRCDPISGHTALYWYRQSLGQGPEFLIYFQGTGAADDSGLPNDRFFAVRPEGSVSTLKIQRTERGDSAVYLCASSLTDRGDGYTFGSGTRLTVV.

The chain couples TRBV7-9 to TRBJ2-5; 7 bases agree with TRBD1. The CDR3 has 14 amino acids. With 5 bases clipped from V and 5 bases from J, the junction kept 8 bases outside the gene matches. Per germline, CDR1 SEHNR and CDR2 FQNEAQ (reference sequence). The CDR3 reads CASSPETGWETQYF. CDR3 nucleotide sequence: TGTGCCAGCAGCCCAGAGACAGGGTGGGAGACCCAGTACTTC.

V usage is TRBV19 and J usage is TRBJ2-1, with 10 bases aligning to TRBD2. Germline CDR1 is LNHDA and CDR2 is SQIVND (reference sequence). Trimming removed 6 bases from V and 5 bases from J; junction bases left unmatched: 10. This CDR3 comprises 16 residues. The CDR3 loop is CASRSYLAGVDNEQFF. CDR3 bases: TGTGCCAGTAGAAGCTATCTAGCGGGAGTCGACAATGAGCAGTTCTTC.

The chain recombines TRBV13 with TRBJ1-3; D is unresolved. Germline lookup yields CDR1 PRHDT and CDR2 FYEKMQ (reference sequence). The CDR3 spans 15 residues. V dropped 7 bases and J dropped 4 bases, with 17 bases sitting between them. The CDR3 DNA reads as TGTGCCAGCACCCCTGGAGGCTACCCCGGAAACACCATATATTTT. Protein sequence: CASTPGGYPGNTIYF.

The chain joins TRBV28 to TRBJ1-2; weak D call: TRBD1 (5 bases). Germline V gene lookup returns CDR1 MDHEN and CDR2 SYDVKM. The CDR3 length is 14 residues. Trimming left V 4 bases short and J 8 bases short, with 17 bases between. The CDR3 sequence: CASSSAQVARGYTF. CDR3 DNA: TGTGCCAGCAGTTCCGCACAGGTTGCCCGGGGCTACACCTTC.

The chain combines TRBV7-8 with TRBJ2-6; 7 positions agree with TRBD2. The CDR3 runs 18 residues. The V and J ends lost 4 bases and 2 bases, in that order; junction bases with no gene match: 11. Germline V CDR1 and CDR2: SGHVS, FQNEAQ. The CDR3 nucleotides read TGTGCCAGCAGCTCCGCCGGACTAGATTTGGCTGGGGCCAACGTCCTGACTTTC. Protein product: CASSSAGLDLAGANVLTF. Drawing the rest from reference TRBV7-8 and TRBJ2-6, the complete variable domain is GAGVSQSPRYKVAKRGQDVALRCDPISGHVSLFWYQQALGQGPEFLTYFQNEAQLDKSGLPSDRFFAERPEGSVSTLKIQRTQQEDSAVYLCASSSAGLDLAGANVLTFGAGSRLTVL.

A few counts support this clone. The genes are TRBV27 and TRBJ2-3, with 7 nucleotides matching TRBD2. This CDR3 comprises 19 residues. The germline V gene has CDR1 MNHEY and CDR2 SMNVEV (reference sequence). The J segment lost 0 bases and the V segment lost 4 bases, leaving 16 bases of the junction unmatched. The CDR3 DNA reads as TGTGCCAGCAGTTCGCCGACTAGCAATTTCCCACCTAGCACAGATACGCAGTATTTT. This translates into CASSSPTSNFPPSTDTQYF.